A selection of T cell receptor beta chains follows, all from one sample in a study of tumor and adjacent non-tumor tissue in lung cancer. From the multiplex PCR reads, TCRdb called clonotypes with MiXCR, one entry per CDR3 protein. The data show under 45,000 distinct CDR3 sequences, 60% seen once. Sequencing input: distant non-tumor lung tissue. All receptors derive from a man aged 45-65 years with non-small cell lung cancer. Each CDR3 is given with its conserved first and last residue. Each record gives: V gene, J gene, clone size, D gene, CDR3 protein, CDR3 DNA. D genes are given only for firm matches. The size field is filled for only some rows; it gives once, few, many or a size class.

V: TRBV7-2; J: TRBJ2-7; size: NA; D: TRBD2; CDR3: CARSLEAGVYEQYF; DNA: TGTGCCAGGAGCTTAGAAGCGGGAGTATACGAGCAGTACTTC
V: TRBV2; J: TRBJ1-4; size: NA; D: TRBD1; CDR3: CASSRDSSTVCEKLFF; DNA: TGTGCCAGCAGTCGGGACAGCTCTACAGTCTGCGAAAAACTGTTTTTT
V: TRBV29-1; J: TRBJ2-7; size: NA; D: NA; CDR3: CSVAEQGDDERYF; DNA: TGCAGCGTTGCAGAACAGGGAGATGACGAGCGGTACTTC
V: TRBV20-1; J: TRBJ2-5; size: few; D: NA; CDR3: CSATGQYQETQYF; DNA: TGCAGTGCTACCGGACAGTACCAAGAGACCCAGTACTTC
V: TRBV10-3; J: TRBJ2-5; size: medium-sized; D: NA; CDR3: CAISVGLQETQYF; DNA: TGTGCCATCAGTGTGGGCTTGCAAGAGACCCAGTACTTC
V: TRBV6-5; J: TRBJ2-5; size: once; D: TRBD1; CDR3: CAGSYSRTGSQYF; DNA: TGTGCTGGCAGTTACTCTCGGACAGGGTCCCAGTACTTC
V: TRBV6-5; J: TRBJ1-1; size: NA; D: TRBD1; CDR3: CASKNRGLGAFF; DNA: TGTGCCAGCAAGAACAGGGGCTTGGGAGCTTTCTTT
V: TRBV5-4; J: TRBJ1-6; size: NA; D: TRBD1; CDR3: CPSSMQGQGESLLHF; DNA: TGTCCCAGCAGCATGCAGGGTCAGGGGGAATCACTCCTCCACTTT
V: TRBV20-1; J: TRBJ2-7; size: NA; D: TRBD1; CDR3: CSALRQGREQYF; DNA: TGCAGTGCTCTCCGACAGGGGCGCGAGCAGTACTTC
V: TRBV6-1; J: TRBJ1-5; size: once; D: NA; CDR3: CVSSEDWAGSNQPQHF; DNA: TGTGTTAGCAGTGAAGACTGGGCAGGCAGCAATCAGCCCCAGCATTTT
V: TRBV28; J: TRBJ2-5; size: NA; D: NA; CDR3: CASTFRMSETQYF; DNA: TGTGCCAGCACTTTCAGGATGTCGGAGACCCAGTACTTC
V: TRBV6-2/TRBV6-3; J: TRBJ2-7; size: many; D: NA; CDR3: CASSFPDSYEQYF; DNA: TGTGCCAGCAGTTTTCCGGACTCCTACGAGCAGTACTTC
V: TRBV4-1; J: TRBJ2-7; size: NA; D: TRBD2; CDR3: CASSRSLAGVLNEQYF; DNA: TGCGCCAGCAGTCGCTCCCTAGCGGGAGTACTCAATGAGCAGTACTTC
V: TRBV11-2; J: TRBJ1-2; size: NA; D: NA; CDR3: CASSSGIYYGYIF; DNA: TGTGCCAGCAGTTCAGGGATTTATTATGGCTACATCTTC
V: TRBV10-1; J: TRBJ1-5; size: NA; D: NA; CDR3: CASSSSENQAQHF; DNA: TGCGCCAGCAGCTCATCGGAGAATCAGGCCCAGCATTTT
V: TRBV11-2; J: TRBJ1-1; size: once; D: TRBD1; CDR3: CVSSVQGYTEAFF; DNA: TGTGTCAGCAGCGTACAGGGGTACACTGAAGCCTTCTTT
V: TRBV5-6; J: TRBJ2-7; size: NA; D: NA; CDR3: CTSSLSANSYEQYF; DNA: TGTACCAGCAGCTTGTCAGCCAACTCCTACGAGCAGTACTTC
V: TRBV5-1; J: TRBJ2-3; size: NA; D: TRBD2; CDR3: CASVAGSSTDTQYF; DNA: TGCGCCAGCGTAGCGGGGTCTAGCACAGATACGCAGTATTTT
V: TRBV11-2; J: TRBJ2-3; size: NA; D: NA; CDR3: CASSAGAGDTQYF; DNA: TGTGCCAGCAGCGCGGGGGCGGGAGATACGCAGTATTTT
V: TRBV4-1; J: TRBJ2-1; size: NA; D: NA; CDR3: CASSQDPEQGVYNEQLF; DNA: TGCGCCAGCAGCCAAGACCCGGAACAGGGCGTTTACAATGAGCAGCTCTTC
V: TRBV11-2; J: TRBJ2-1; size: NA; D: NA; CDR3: CASILADLRANEQLF; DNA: TGTGCGAGTATCTTAGCCGATCTTAGGGCCAATGAGCAGCTCTTC
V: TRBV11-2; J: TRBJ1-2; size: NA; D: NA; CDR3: CARILVRQGPYGYTF; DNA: TGTGCTAGGATCCTGGTCCGGCAGGGGCCCTATGGCTACACCTTC
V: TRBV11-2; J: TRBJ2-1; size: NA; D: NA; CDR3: CASSLVGGGSSYNEQLF; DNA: NA
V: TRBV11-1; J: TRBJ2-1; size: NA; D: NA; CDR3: CASFPTVNRYNEQFF; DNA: TGTGCCAGCTTCCCGACGGTTAACCGGTACAATGAGCAGTTCTTC
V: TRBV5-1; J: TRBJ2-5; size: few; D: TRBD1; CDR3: CASSLGQGSFETQYF; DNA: TGCGCCAGCAGCTTGGGACAGGGAAGCTTCGAGACCCAGTACTTC
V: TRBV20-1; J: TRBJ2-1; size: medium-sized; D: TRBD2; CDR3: CSARGASGKRDEQFF; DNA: TGCAGTGCTAGAGGGGCTAGCGGGAAGAGGGATGAGCAGTTCTTC
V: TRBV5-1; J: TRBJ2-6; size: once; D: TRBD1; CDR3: CNSSLHQGAAGANVLTF; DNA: TGCAACAGCAGCTTACACCAGGGGGCTGCTGGGGCCAACGTCCTGACTTTC
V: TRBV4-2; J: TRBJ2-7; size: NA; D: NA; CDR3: CASSQDKDSRGAYEQYF; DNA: TGTGCCAGCAGCCAAGATAAGGATAGCAGGGGGGCCTACGAGCAGTACTTC
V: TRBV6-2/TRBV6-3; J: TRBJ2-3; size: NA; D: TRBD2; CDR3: CASVSSGRWGTQYF; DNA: TGTGCCAGCGTGTCTAGCGGGAGGTGGGGTACGCAGTATTTT
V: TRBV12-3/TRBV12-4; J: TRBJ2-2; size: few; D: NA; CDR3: CASSFQMNTGELFF; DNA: TGTGCTAGCAGTTTTCAGATGAACACCGGGGAGCTGTTTTTT
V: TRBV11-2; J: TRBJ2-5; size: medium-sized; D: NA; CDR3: CASSSTETQYF; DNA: TGTGCCAGCAGCTCTACGGAGACCCAGTACTTC
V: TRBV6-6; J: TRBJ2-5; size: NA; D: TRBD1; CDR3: CASSLDRGSETQYF; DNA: TGTGCCAGCAGTTTGGACAGGGGGTCAGAGACCCAGTACTTT
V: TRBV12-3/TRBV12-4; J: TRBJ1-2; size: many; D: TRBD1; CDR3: CASSIIGTGNGYTF; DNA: TGTGCCAGCAGTATAATCGGGACAGGGAATGGCTACACCTTC
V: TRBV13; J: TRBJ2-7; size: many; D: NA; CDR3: CASSLALEGSSYEQYF; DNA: TGTGCCAGCAGCTTAGCCTTGGAAGGTAGCTCCTACGAGCAGTACTTC